These 11 T cell receptor beta chains came from one sample sequenced in a study of T cells in women clearing cervical HPV infection. Method: immunoSEQ multiplex PCR; TCRdb's copy keeps in-frame clones and lacks some. The sample has tens of thousands of clones. Material: blood buffy coat. The receptors shown here come from a woman aged 18 to 75 with a cervical HPV16 infection that either progressed to CIN3+ or cleared (not recorded which).

Of note for this clone: The CDR3 extends 3 residues past the end of the read, so its final part is completed from the germline J gene. J is TRBJ2-2 and V is TRBV11-2, with D uncertain. The germline V gene has CDR1 SGHAT and CDR2 FQNNGV. CDR3 length equals 15 residues. The DNA read from the CDR3 is TGTGCCAGCAGTGTGAAGAGCTCCTATAATTCACCG. Translated, it gives CASSVKSSYNSP. The full CDR3 protein is CASSVKSSYNSPLFF.

Comments on this clone: A read error may account for a junction end that differs from germline. The read ends 3 residues before the CDR3 terminus; that terminus is restored from the germline J gene. Other DNA sequences in this sample translate to the same CDR3. The chain joins TRBV29-1 to TRBJ1-3; 7 bases fit TRBD1. CDR1 is SQVTM, CDR2 ANQGSEA, per germline. The CDR3 extends over 15 amino acids. The covered CDR3 bases are TGCAGCGCCTCCGGGACAGCATCCTCTGGAAACACA. This translates into CSASGTASSGNT. From start to end, the CDR3 is CSASGTASSGNTIYF.

Details on this clone: The read gets to within 3 residues of the CDR3 end, and the germline J gene fills in the rest. V usage is TRBV5-4 and J usage is TRBJ1-2; D gene uncertain. Per the germline V gene, CDR1 is SGHNT and CDR2 is YYREEE (reference sequence). CDR3 length equals 14 residues. The CDR3 protein is CASRGVKAGGGYTF. The part of the CDR3 DNA that was read is TGTGCCAGCAGAGGTGTAAAGGCTGGCGGAGGC.

This clone ranks as medium-sized in terms of frequency. The CDR3 protein is CASTTGTGDYEQYF. The part of the CDR3 DNA that was read is TGTGCCAGCACTACCGGGACAGGGGACTACGAG. The chain has TRBV18 and TRBJ2-7, with 10 bases identical to TRBD1. The read terminates 3 residues before the CDR3 end, so the remaining end is supplied by the germline J gene. This CDR3 has 14 amino acids. V dropped 8 bases and J dropped 3; count of bases not matched to a gene: 7. CDR1 is KGHSH, CDR2 LQKENI, per germline.

With regard to this clone: The observed sequence ends 3 residues before the CDR3 terminus, with the missing tail filled in from the germline J gene. Within the sample, other DNA sequences also encode this same CDR3. This rearrangement joins TRBV29-1 to TRBJ1-1; D is possibly TRBD1 (5 bases). CDR1 SQVTM and CDR2 ANQGSEA come from the germline V gene. This CDR3 contains 10 residues. Here the CDR3 reads CSVTGETAFF. The sequenced part of the CDR3 DNA is TGCAGCGTGACGGGGGAGACA. The full variable domain, rest sourced from reference TRBV29-1 and TRBJ1-1, is SAVISQKPSRDICQRGTSLTIQCQVDSQVTMMFWYRQQPGQSLTLIATANQGSEATYESGFVIDKFPISRPNLTFSTLTVSNMSPEDSSIYLCSVTGETAFFGQGTRLTVV.

As for this clone: The read stops 3 residues short of the end of the CDR3; the missing end is completed from the germline J gene. This chain links TRBV5-1 with TRBJ2-1; TRBD2 agrees at 11 bases. The CDR3 has 16 amino acids. From germline, CDR1 is SGHRS and CDR2 YFSETQ. The trim removed 7 bases at V and 0 bases at J, leaving 6 bases unmatched. The DNA read from the CDR3 is TGCGCCAGCGGAACTAGCGGGGGAAGCTCCTACAATGAG. Translation: CASGTSGGSSYNE. The CDR3 in full is CASGTSGGSSYNEQFF. Full variable domain (outside the CDR3, taken from reference TRBV5-1 and TRBJ2-1): KAGVTQTPRYLIKTRGQQVTLSCSPISGHRSVSWYQQTPGQGLQFLFEYFSETQRNKGNFPGRFSGRQFSNSRSEMNVSTLELGDSALYLCASGTSGGSSYNEQFFGPGTRLTVL.

Comments on this clone: The read comes to an end 3 residues before the CDR3 does, leaving the germline J gene to fill in the end. V and J are TRBV10-3 and TRBJ2-7, with D possibly TRBD1 on 7 matching bases. Trimming removed 0 bases at V and 1 base at J, with 28 bases between. From germline, CDR1 is ENHRY and CDR2 SYGVKD. This CDR3 contains 21 residues. This CDR3 is CAISESEGAGRKGGGSYEQYF. The DNA read from the CDR3 is TGTGCCATCAGTGAGTCGGAGGGGGCAGGGCGAAAGGGTGGAGGGTCCTACGAG.

About this clone: The read ends 3 residues shy of where the CDR3 ends; the end is completed using the germline J gene. V and J are TRBV2 and TRBJ1-5; D gene ambiguous. The length of the CDR3 is 16 residues. V lost 0 bases and J lost 5, with 14 bases in between. CDR1 is SNHLY and CDR2 is FYNNEI in the germline V gene. The CDR3 sequence is CASSEAPTVGDQPQHF. CDR3 DNA (partial): TGTGCCAGCAGTGAAGCGCCCACCGTCGGGGATCAGCCC. Combining the CDR3 with reference TRBV2 and TRBJ1-5 gives the whole variable domain EPEVTQTPSHQVTQMGQEVILRCVPISNHLYFYWYRQILGQKVEFLVSFYNNEISEKSEIFDDQFSVERPDGSNFTLKIRSTKLEDSAMYFCASSEAPTVGDQPQHFGDGTRLSIL.

Concerning this clone: An end of the junction differs from the germline gene, which may be a read error. The sequence runs out 3 residues before the end of the CDR3; the remainder is reconstructed from the germline J gene. J is TRBJ2-5 and V is TRBV4-2; D uncertain. Germline values: CDR1 LGHNA, CDR2 YNFKEQ. The CDR3 has 12 amino acids. The sequenced part of the CDR3 DNA is TGCGCCAGCAGCCAAGATTCTGAGACC. Protein product: CASSQDSET. Given in full, the CDR3 is CASSQDSETQYF.

As regards this clone: The CDR3 goes on 3 residues after the read ends, and that part is filled in from the germline J gene. The V and J genes are TRBV11-2 and TRBJ2-7; D call uncertain. Germline CDR1 SGHAT, CDR2 FQNNGV. The CDR3 consists of 11 residues. Trimming took off 5 bases at V and 2 bases at J, with 4 bases between the two ends. CDR3 loop: CASSHTYEQYF. CDR3 DNA (partial): TGTGCCAGCAGCCACACCTACGAG.

Worth noting for this clone: The read ends 3 residues shy of where the CDR3 ends; the end is completed using the germline J gene. This chain uses TRBV18 with TRBJ2-7, with 8 bases aligning to TRBD1. V trimming: 6 bases; J trimming: 3 bases; junction bases outside the gene matches: 10. Germline-derived CDR1 and CDR2 are KGHSH and LQKENI. CDR3 length: 15 amino acids. The part of the CDR3 DNA that was read is TGTGCCAGCTCCATTTCTCAGGGGGCCCACTACGAG. This sequence encodes CASSISQGAHYE. The whole CDR3 is CASSISQGAHYEQYF.